These 23 T cell receptor beta chains share one sample of origin, sequenced in a study of human T cells and chemical hapten exposure. TCRdb recomputed calls from the RACE reads with MiXCR, one row per CDR3 protein. In the table there are roughly 150,000 distinct CDR3 sequences, 10% to 15% of which are singletons. Time point defined: patch test 2, 6 weeks after DPC sensitization. As to treatment: therapeutic diphenylcyclopropenone sensitization with weekly scalp DPC. Sequencing used whole blood, obtained in connection with sensitization to the hapten diphenylcyclopropenone (DPC). These receptors were collected from a woman between 45 and 65 years old with alopecia areata. Some clones in this sample may be carry-over from other donors' samples.

The CDR3 DNA reads as TGTGCCAGCTCACCACCGGTGGAAGAGACCCAGTACTTC. Encoded protein: CASSPPVEETQYF. J is TRBJ2-5 and V is TRBV18; D is unclear. Germline CDR1 is KGHSH and CDR2 is LQKENI. V was shortened by 0 bases and J by 3 bases, with 5 bases between the two germline ends. CDR3 length: 13 amino acids.

This clonotype has only a few counts. The gene calls are TRBV6-5 and TRBJ1-1, with TRBD1 matching 10 bases. The V and J ends lost 6 bases and 0 bases, in that order; junction bases with no gene match: 10. The CDR3 runs 17 residues. Germline V CDR1 and CDR2: MNHEY, SVGAGI. The CDR3 DNA reads as TGTGCCAGCAGCCGGGGGACAGGGGTAGGGATGAACACTGAAGCTTTCTTT. Protein product: CASSRGTGVGMNTEAFF.

The chain combines TRBV5-5 with TRBJ2-1; a weak D match, TRBD2 (6 bases). Trimming removed 6 bases from V and 8 bases from J, with 21 bases in between. The CDR3 covers 15 residues. The germline V gene encodes CDR1 SGHKS and CDR2 YYEKEE (reference sequence). The CDR3 DNA follows: TGTGCCAGCACCCCAGGACCGGGAGTAGTCTATGAGCAGTTCTTC. Amino acid sequence: CASTPGPGVVYEQFF.

This clonotype was counted only a few times. The gene calls are TRBV30 and TRBJ2-3; TRBD1 agrees at 10 bases. CDR3 length: 13 residues. V shed 5 bases, J shed 2 bases, and the junction held 1 base outside the gene matches. The germline gives CDR1 GTSNPN, CDR2 SVGIG (reference sequence). CDR3 region: CAWDRGLTDTQYF. CDR3 in DNA: TGTGCCTGGGACAGGGGGCTCACAGATACGCAGTATTTT. The full variable domain, in which reference TRBV30 and TRBJ2-3 provide the parts outside the CDR3, is SQTIHQWPATLVQPVGSPLSLECTVEGTSNPNLYWYRQAAGRGLQLLFYSVGIGQISSEVPQNLSASRPQDRQFILSSKKLLLSDSGFYLCAWDRGLTDTQYFGPGTRLTVL.

The CDR3 DNA reads as TGTGCCAGCAGTTGGGTAGCGGGGTCCTCGTTGAATGAGCAGTTCTTC. Its translation is CASSWVAGSSLNEQFF. The chain is built from TRBV12-3 or TRBV12-4 and TRBJ2-1, with 8 bases that match TRBD2. Trimming took 4 bases from V and 7 from J; bases not matched to a gene: 12. The CDR3 is 16 residues long.

The chain links TRBV5-1 to TRBJ2-1; 11 bases agree with TRBD2. The CDR3 extends over 16 amino acids. The germline CDR1 and CDR2 sequences are SGHRS and YFSETQ. V was pared by 1 base and J by 4 bases, with 4 bases of the junction left unmatched. The CDR3 coding sequence is TGCGCCAGCAGCTTGATGACTAGCGGGAATTACAATGAGCAGTTCTTC. It translates to CASSLMTSGNYNEQFF. Complete variable domain (other parts from reference TRBV5-1 and TRBJ2-1): KAGVTQTPRYLIKTRGQQVTLSCSPISGHRSVSWYQQTPGQGLQFLFEYFSETQRNKGNFPGRFSGRQFSNSRSEMNVSTLELGDSALYLCASSLMTSGNYNEQFFGPGTRLTVL.

This clonotype was counted only a few times. The CDR3 nucleotides read TGCAGTGCTACAACCGGGACTAGCGCGAACTATGAGCAGTTCTTC. Amino acids: CSATTGTSANYEQFF. This chain joins TRBV20-1 and TRBJ2-1, with 10 bases matching TRBD2. Per the germline V gene, CDR1 is DFQATT and CDR2 is SNEGSKA (reference sequence). Trimming at V came to 4 bases and at J to 8 bases, leaving 11 bases not matched to a gene. The CDR3 covers 15 residues.

This clonotype was detected a few times. The V and J genes are TRBV5-6 and TRBJ1-5; D is ambiguous. V lost 2 bases and J 11 bases, leaving 14 bases between the germline ends. The germline gives CDR1 SGHDT, CDR2 YYEEEE. This CDR3 has 13 residues. The CDR3 DNA reads as TGTGCCAGCAGCTTAGCGGGCAGCGCGACCCAGCATTTT. This translates into CASSLAGSATQHF.

This clonotype occurred many times. The chain carries TRBV5-1 and TRBJ2-1, with D tentatively TRBD2 (6 bases). Trimming cost V 9 bases and J 5 bases, with 9 bases left between them. The germline gives CDR1 SGHRS, CDR2 YFSETQ. The CDR3 extends over 11 amino acids. CDR3 sequence: CATRLDNEQFF. The CDR3 coding sequence is TGCGCCACCCGACTAGACAATGAGCAGTTCTTC.

The rearrangement uses TRBV5-1 and TRBJ2-7; no clear D. The V end was cut by 4 bases, the J end by 0 bases, with 8 bases between. CDR1 and CDR2 from the germline V gene are SGHRS and YFSETQ. The CDR3 consists of 13 residues. The CDR3: CASSEVPSYEQYF. The CDR3 DNA is TGCGCCAGCAGCGAGGTGCCCTCCTACGAGCAGTACTTC.

V usage is TRBV7-2 and J usage is TRBJ2-7, with 7 bases aligning to TRBD1. This CDR3 has 14 residues. V was clipped by 5 bases and J by 3 bases; unmatched bases: 7. CDR1 and CDR2 (germline): SGHTA, FQGNSA. This CDR3 reads CASSPGTAVYEQYF. The DNA for the CDR3 is TGTGCCAGCAGCCCCGGGACAGCAGTCTACGAGCAGTACTTC.

This clonotype has a handful of counts. The V gene is TRBV19, the J gene TRBJ1-5, with TRBD1 identical over 8 bases. This CDR3 is built from 17 residues. Germline V gene sequence: CDR1 LNHDA, CDR2 SQIVND (reference sequence). Unmatched junction bases numbered 13, after V lost 7 bases and J lost 2 bases. CDR3 nucleotides: TGTGCCAGTAACCCGGACAGGGCGGCGATAGGCAATCAGCCCCAGCATTTT. The encoded protein is CASNPDRAAIGNQPQHF. The full variable domain, with the rest looked up from reference TRBV19 and TRBJ1-5, is DGGITQSPKYLFRKEGQNVTLSCEQNLNHDAMYWYRQDPGQGLRLIYYSQIVNDFQKGDIAEGYSVSREKKESFPLTVTSAQKNPTAFYLCASNPDRAAIGNQPQHFGDGTRLSIL.

The chain recombines TRBV10-3 with TRBJ1-2, with D unresolved. CDR1 and CDR2 (germline): ENHRY, SYGVKD. Trimming took 6 bases from V and 3 from J, leaving 14 bases between them. This CDR3 region has 14 residues. CDR3 sequence reads: CAIRKTGVDYGYTF. The CDR3 DNA follows: TGTGCCATCAGGAAGACTGGAGTCGACTATGGCTACACCTTC.

This clonotype occurred a few times. As DNA, the CDR3 is TGCAGTGCGCAACGCCGGCGGGAGGGCATTAATGAGCAGTTCTTC. Protein product: CSAQRRREGINEQFF. V usage is TRBV20-1 and J usage is TRBJ2-1; 9 positions agree with TRBD2. The V gene's germline CDR1 is DFQATT and CDR2 SNEGSKA (reference sequence). Trimming at V came to 6 bases and at J to 7 bases, leaving 13 bases not matched to a gene. The CDR3 is 15 amino acids.

This clonotype turned up a few times. The chain links TRBV5-1 to TRBJ2-1, with 15 bases that match TRBD2. Looked up from germline, CDR1 is SGHRS and CDR2 is YFSETQ. The CDR3 has 17 residues. Trimming removed 3 bases from V and 1 base from J; junction bases left unmatched: 2. The CDR3 protein is CASSSGLAGGSYNEQFF. CDR3 nucleotides: TGCGCCAGCAGCTCGGGACTAGCGGGAGGTTCCTACAATGAGCAGTTCTTC.

This clonotype was counted many times. This chain uses TRBV7-2 with TRBJ2-4, with D perhaps TRBD2 (7 bases). The CDR3 contains 16 residues. Trimming stripped 5 bases from V and 7 bases from J, with 21 bases between. Germline V lookup: CDR1 SGHTA, CDR2 FQGNSA. CDR3 bases: TGTGCCAGCAGCCTCTCCTCTGGGGGGGCTCGGAACATTCAGTACTTC. This codes for CASSLSSGGARNIQYF.

V gene TRBV7-2 combines with J gene TRBJ1-6, with 8 positions matching TRBD1. Germline V lookup: CDR1 SGHTA, CDR2 FQGNSA. The length of the CDR3 is 14 residues. The trim removed 6 bases at V and 10 bases at J, leaving 8 bases unmatched. Here the CDR3 reads CASSRDRGGSPLHF. CDR3 coding DNA: TGTGCCAGCAGTCGAGACAGGGGTGGATCACCCCTCCACTTT.

This clonotype showed up just a few times. This chain joins TRBV28 and TRBJ2-7; D gene unclear. The CDR3 is 12 amino acids. Germline CDR1 is MDHEN and CDR2 is SYDVKM. V lost 6 bases and J 2 bases, leaving 8 bases between the germline ends. The CDR3 DNA is TGTGCCAGCAGATCGGGCCCCTACGAGCAGTACTTC. This encodes CASRSGPYEQYF.

At least ten counts were recorded for this clonotype. The chain carries TRBV6-6 and TRBJ2-1, with TRBD2 identical over 8 bases. The CDR3 loop spans 15 amino acids. V lost 4 bases and J lost 9; bases outside the gene matches: 11. Germline V gives CDR1 MNHNY, CDR2 SVGAGI (reference sequence). CDR3 DNA sequence: TGTGCCAGCAGTTTCTGGGAGCTCAGCGGGGGTGAGCAGTTCTTC. As protein: CASSFWELSGGEQFF.

The chain combines TRBV29-1 with TRBJ2-5; a weak D match, TRBD1 (5 bases). Looked up from germline, CDR1 is SQVTM and CDR2 is ANQGSEA. The V and J ends lost 5 bases and 0 bases respectively, with 10 bases between them. This CDR3 spans 13 amino acids. The CDR3 nucleotides are TGCAGCGTTACGAGACAGTACCAAGAGACCCAGTACTTC. It encodes CSVTRQYQETQYF.

This clonotype was detected a few times. The chain carries TRBV12-3 or TRBV12-4 and TRBJ2-1; TRBD2 matches at 15 bases. Unmatched junction bases numbered 0, after V lost 4 bases and J lost 8 bases. The CDR3 runs 14 residues. CDR3 sequence (DNA): TGTGCCAGCAGTTGGACTAGCGGGAGGGATGAGCAGTTCTTC. Encoded protein: CASSWTSGRDEQFF.

This clonotype appeared many times. The chain links TRBV23-1 to TRBJ1-6; the D gene is possibly TRBD1 (5 bases). TRBV23-1 qualifies as an ORF whose function is uncertain. The CDR3 length is 18 residues. Trimming removed 2 bases from V and 2 bases from J, with 16 bases in between. In DNA, the CDR3 is TGCGCCAGCAGTCAACTCAGACAGCCAGGCGCCTATAATTCACCCCTCCACTTT. Protein: CASSQLRQPGAYNSPLHF.

In DNA, the CDR3 is TGTGCCAGCAGTTACGCGGGAGGCTCCTACAATGAGCAGTTCTTC. Encoded protein: CASSYAGGSYNEQFF. The V and J genes are TRBV6-2 or TRBV6-3 and TRBJ2-1, with 8 bases aligning to TRBD2. From germline, CDR1 is MNHEY and CDR2 SVGEGT. V lost 2 bases and J lost 0; bases outside the gene matches: 0. CDR3 size: 15 residues.